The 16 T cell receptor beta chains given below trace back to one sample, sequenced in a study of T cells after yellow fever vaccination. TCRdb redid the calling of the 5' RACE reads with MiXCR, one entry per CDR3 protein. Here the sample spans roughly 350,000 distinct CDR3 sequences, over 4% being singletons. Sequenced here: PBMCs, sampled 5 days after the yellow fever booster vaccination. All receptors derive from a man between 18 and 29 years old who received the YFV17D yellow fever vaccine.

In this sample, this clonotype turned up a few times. CDR3 protein: CAGEGRTGELFF. CDR3 DNA: TGTGCCGGGGAGGGGAGGACCGGGGAGCTGTTTTTT. The rearrangement joins TRBV7-6 to TRBJ2-2; 7 nucleotides align to TRBD2. There are 12 residues in the CDR3. The junction had 5 bases not matched to a gene; V was cut back by 11 bases and J by 5 bases. Germline lookup yields CDR1 SGHVS and CDR2 FNYEAQ.

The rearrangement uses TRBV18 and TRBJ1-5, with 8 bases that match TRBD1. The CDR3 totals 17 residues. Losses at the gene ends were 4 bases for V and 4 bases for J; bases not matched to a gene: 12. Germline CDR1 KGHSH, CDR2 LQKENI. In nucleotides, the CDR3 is TGTGCCAGCTCACTGGGACAGGATAAAGGAATTAATCAGCCCCAGCATTTT. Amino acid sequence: CASSLGQDKGINQPQHF. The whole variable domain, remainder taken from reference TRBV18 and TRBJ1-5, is NAGVMQNPRHLVRRRGQEARLRCSPMKGHSHVYWYRQLPEEGLKFMVYLQKENIIDESGMPKERFSAEFPKEGPSILRIQQVVRGDSAAYFCASSLGQDKGINQPQHFGDGTRLSIL.

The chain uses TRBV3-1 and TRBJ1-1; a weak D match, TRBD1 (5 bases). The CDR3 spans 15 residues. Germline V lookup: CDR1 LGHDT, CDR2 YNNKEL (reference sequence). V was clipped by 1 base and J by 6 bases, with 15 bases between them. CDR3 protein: CASSQAGTGSAEAFF. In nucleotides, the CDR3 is TGTGCCAGCAGCCAAGCAGGGACGGGCAGCGCTGAAGCTTTCTTT.

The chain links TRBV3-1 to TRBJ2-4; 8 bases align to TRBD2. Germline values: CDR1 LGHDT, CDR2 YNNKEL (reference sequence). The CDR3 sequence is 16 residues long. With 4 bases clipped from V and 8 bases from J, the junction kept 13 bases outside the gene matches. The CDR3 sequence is CASSPATGGVGYIQYF. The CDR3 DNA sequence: TGTGCCAGCAGCCCCGCCACGGGGGGGGTCGGGTACATTCAGTACTTC.

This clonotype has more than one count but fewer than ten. The DNA of the CDR3 is TGTGCCAGCAGCTTAGGCGAGAGCGGTAATTCACCCCTCCACTTT. The encoded protein is CASSLGESGNSPLHF. The chain is built from TRBV11-2 and TRBJ1-6, with unresolved D. The CDR3 runs 15 residues. V gave up 1 base and J gave up 6 bases, with 10 bases separating them. Per the germline V gene, CDR1 is SGHAT and CDR2 is FQNNGV.

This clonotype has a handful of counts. The CDR3 sequence: CASRGQGWIDTQYF. The CDR3, as DNA: TGTGCCAGCAGGGGACAGGGCTGGATCGATACGCAGTATTTT. The chain carries TRBV7-2 and TRBJ2-3; 9 bases match TRBD1. From germline, CDR1 is SGHTA and CDR2 FQGNSA. V shed 6 bases, J shed 6 bases, and the junction held 7 bases outside the gene matches. This CDR3 is built from 14 residues.

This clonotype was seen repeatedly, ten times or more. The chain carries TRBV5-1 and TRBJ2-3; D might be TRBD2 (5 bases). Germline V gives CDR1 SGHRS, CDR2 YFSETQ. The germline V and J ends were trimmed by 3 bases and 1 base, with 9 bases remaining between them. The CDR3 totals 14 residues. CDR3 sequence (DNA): TGCGCCAGCAGCTATCTAGCCCGCACAGATACGCAGTATTTT. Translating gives CASSYLARTDTQYF.

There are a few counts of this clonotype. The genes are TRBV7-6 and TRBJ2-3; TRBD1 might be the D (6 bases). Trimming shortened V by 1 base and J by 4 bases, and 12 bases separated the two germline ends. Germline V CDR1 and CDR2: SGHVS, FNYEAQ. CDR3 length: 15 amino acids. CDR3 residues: CASSLGTGSADTQYF. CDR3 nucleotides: TGTGCCAGCAGCTTAGGTACAGGGAGTGCAGATACGCAGTATTTT.

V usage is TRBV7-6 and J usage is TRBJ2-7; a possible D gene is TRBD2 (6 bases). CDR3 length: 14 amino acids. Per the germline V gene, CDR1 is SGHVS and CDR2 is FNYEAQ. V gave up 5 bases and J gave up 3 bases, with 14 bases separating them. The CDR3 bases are TGTGCCAGCAGCCGGACTACCGGAAGCTACGAGCAGTACTTC. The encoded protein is CASSRTTGSYEQYF. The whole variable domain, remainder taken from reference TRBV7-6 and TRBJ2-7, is GAGVSQSPRYKVTKRGQDVALRCDPISGHVSLYWYRQALGQGPEFLTYFNYEAQQDKSGLPNDRFSAERPEGSISTLTIQRTEQRDSAMYRCASSRTTGSYEQYFGPGTRLTVT.

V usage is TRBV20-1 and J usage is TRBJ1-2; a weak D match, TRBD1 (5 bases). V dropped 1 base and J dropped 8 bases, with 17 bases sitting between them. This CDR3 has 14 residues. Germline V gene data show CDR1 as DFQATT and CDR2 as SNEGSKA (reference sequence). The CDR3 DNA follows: TGCAGTGCTAGAGCACCAAATCAGGGCTGGGGCTACACCTTC. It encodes CSARAPNQGWGYTF.

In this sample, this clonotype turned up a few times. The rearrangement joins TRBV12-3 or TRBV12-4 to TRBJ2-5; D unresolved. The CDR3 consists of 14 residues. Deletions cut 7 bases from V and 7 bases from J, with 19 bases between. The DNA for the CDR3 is TGTGCCAGCACCCCACGGTGGCGGAAACGGACCCAGTACTTC. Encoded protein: CASTPRWRKRTQYF.

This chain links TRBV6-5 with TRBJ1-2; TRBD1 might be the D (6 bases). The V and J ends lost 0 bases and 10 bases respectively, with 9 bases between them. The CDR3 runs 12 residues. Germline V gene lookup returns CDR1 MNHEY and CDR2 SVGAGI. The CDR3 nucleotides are TGTGCCAGCAGTTACTCGACAGGCCCCTACACCTTC. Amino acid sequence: CASSYSTGPYTF.

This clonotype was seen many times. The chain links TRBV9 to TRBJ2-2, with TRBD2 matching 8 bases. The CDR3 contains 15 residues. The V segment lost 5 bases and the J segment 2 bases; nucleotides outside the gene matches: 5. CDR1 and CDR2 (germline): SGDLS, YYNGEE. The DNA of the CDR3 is TGTGCCAGCAGTTCTAGCGGGTCCAACACCGGGGAGCTGTTTTTT. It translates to CASSSSGSNTGELFF.

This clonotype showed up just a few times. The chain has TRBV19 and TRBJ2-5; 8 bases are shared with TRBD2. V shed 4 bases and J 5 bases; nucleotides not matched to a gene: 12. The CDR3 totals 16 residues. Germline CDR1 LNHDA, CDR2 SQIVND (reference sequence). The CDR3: CASSRQGRGGWETQYF. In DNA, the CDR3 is TGTGCCAGTAGTAGGCAGGGCCGCGGGGGGTGGGAGACCCAGTACTTC.

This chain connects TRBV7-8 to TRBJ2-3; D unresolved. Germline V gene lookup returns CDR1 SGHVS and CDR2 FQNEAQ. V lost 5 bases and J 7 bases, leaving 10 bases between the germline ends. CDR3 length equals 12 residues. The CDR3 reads CASSPVPYTQYF. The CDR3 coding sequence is TGTGCCAGCAGCCCCGTCCCCTATACGCAGTATTTT.

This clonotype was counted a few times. The CDR3 DNA sequence: TGCAGCGTCCCGGGACGGCGCTATGGCTACACCTTC. Translating gives CSVPGRRYGYTF. The rearrangement joins TRBV29-1 to TRBJ1-2; weak D call: TRBD1 (5 bases). CDR3 size: 12 residues. V lost 6 bases, J lost 4 bases, and 12 bases lay in between. Per germline, CDR1 SQVTM and CDR2 ANQGSEA.